Shown below are 15 T cell receptor beta chains from a single sample sequenced in a study of blood T cells in healthy people across ages. Next came a second PCR, run for about 6 to 11 cycles, which used a sample-barcoded 5' primer along with a J-beta primer mix. TCRdb re-derived calls from the 5' RACE reads in MiXCR, one entry per CDR3 protein. Of approximately 900,000 distinct CDR3 sequences in the sample, about 48% were seen once. The source material was blood. Receptors were obtained from a man aged 25 to 45 in good health.

The chain joins TRBV6-5 to TRBJ2-5; maybe TRBD1 (6 bases). The ends were cut back, 0 bases at V and 1 base at J, with 9 bases in the middle. Germline V gene data show CDR1 as MNHEY and CDR2 as SVGAGI. CDR3 length equals 15 residues. Here the CDR3 reads CASSYSIQGQETQYF. The CDR3 nucleotides are TGTGCCAGCAGTTACTCTATACAGGGCCAAGAGACCCAGTACTTC.

CDR3 DNA sequence: TGTGCCAGCAGCCAATCAAGACAGGTATTTGAGACCCAGTACTTC. It codes for CASSQSRQVFETQYF. The J gene is TRBJ2-5, the V gene TRBV4-2, with D tentatively TRBD1 (6 bases). CDR3 length: 15 amino acids. From germline, CDR1 is LGHNA and CDR2 YNFKEQ. Deletions cut 2 bases from V and 5 bases from J, with 15 bases between.

The chain uses TRBV7-2 and TRBJ2-7; a possible D gene is TRBD2 (5 bases). The CDR3 loop spans 11 amino acids. Germline loops: CDR1 SGHTA, CDR2 FQGNSA. V lost 3 bases, J lost 7 bases, and 7 bases lay in between. CDR3 bases: TGTGCCAGCAGCTTGGAGGTAGAGCAGTACTTC. Translated: CASSLEVEQYF.

This chain uses TRBV7-9 with TRBJ2-2, with D possibly TRBD2 on 5 matching bases. V was cut by 5 bases and J by 6 bases, with 13 bases left in between. In germline, CDR1 is SEHNR, CDR2 FQNEAQ (reference sequence). The CDR3 spans 14 residues. CDR3 loop: CASSPDSTPGELFF. CDR3 nucleotides: TGTGCCAGCAGCCCGGACTCAACCCCCGGGGAGCTGTTTTTT.

This clonotype was found a few times. This chain links TRBV2 with TRBJ2-7; D might be TRBD1 (6 bases). Germline loops: CDR1 SNHLY, CDR2 FYNNEI. V was cut by 0 bases and J by 4 bases, with 10 bases left in between. This CDR3 has 14 residues. CDR3 sequence reads: CASSEAPGAYEQYF. In DNA form, the CDR3 reads TGTGCCAGCAGTGAAGCCCCAGGGGCGTACGAGCAGTACTTC. Drawing the rest from reference TRBV2 and TRBJ2-7, the complete variable domain is EPEVTQTPSHQVTQMGQEVILRCVPISNHLYFYWYRQILGQKVEFLVSFYNNEISEKSEIFDDQFSVERPDGSNFTLKIRSTKLEDSAMYFCASSEAPGAYEQYFGPGTRLTVT.

The chain uses TRBV5-1 and TRBJ2-1, with D perhaps TRBD1 or TRBD2 (7 bases each). The length of the CDR3 is 14 residues. Germline CDR1 and CDR2: SGHRS and YFSETQ. The germline V and J ends were trimmed by 6 bases and 1 base, with 11 bases remaining between them. The CDR3 nucleotides are TGCGCCAGCAAGCAGGGGGGGTCCTACAATGAGCAGTTCTTC. Encoded protein: CASKQGGSYNEQFF.

The chain couples TRBV2 to TRBJ1-2; tentatively, D is TRBD1 (6 bases). Germline CDR1 and CDR2: SNHLY and FYNNEI. The CDR3 is 14 amino acids. V lost 4 bases, J lost 8 bases, and 17 bases lay in between. Written as DNA, the CDR3 is TGTGCCAGCAGTGCCTCGGACAGCGTTGGAGGCTACACCTTC. Its protein is CASSASDSVGGYTF.

A single count supports this clonotype. The chain joins TRBV14 to TRBJ1-1; no clear D gene. The CDR3 consists of 14 residues. Looked up from germline, CDR1 is SGHDN and CDR2 is FVKESK. The V end was cut by 1 base, the J end by 6 bases, with 12 bases between. For the CDR3, the DNA is TGTGCCAGCAGCCAAGGCTCCGGGCTCGCTGAAGCTTTCTTT. Amino acids: CASSQGSGLAEAFF. The full variable domain, completed using reference TRBV14 and TRBJ1-1, is EAGVTQFPSHSVIEKGQTVTLRCDPISGHDNLYWYRRVMGKEIKFLLHFVKESKQDESGMPNNRFLAERTGGTYSTLKVQPAELEDSGVYFCASSQGSGLAEAFFGQGTRLTVV.

This clonotype was seen a handful of times. The V gene is TRBV11-2, the J gene TRBJ2-1; 9 bases map to TRBD2. This CDR3 is built from 15 residues. The V segment lost 5 bases and the J segment 7 bases; nucleotides outside the gene matches: 9. From germline, CDR1 is SGHAT and CDR2 FQNNGV. The CDR3 bases are TGTGCCAGCAGCCCCAGCTTAGCGGGGGCTAATGAGCAGTTCTTC. It is translated as CASSPSLAGANEQFF.

The J gene is TRBJ1-5, the V gene TRBV19; D is uncertain. The CDR3 is made up of 16 amino acids. Germline lookup yields CDR1 LNHDA and CDR2 SQIVND (reference sequence). V was pared by 7 bases and J by 5 bases, with 21 bases between. CDR3 DNA: TGTGCCAGTAAAGTAGGGCCGCACGGTGGGTATCAGCCCCAGCATTTT. Residues: CASKVGPHGGYQPQHF.

This chain connects TRBV7-7 to TRBJ2-5, with 8 bases aligning to TRBD1. The V gene end was trimmed by 5 bases and the J gene end by 7 bases; junction bases not matched to a gene: 9. The CDR3 has 14 residues. Germline-derived CDR1 and CDR2 are SSHAT and FNYEAQ (reference sequence). The DNA of the CDR3 is TGTGCCAGCAGCCCATCCCCACAGGGGGTGACCCAGTACTTC. It encodes CASSPSPQGVTQYF.

This clonotype was observed once. The V call is TRBV12-3 or TRBV12-4, the J call TRBJ2-5; D may be TRBD2 (5 bases). CDR3 length equals 13 residues. V dropped 3 bases and J dropped 11 bases, with 16 bases sitting between them. The CDR3: CASSFGVGEEQYF. CDR3 nucleotide sequence: TGTGCCAGCAGTTTTGGAGTGGGAGAGGAGCAGTACTTC.

The chain carries TRBV27 and TRBJ1-2; 8 positions agree with TRBD1. The germline V gene encodes CDR1 MNHEY and CDR2 SMNVEV (reference sequence). V lost 9 bases, J lost 8 bases, and 17 bases stayed unmatched. The CDR3 length is 15 residues. The CDR3 sequence: CASSQTWQGAGGYTF. CDR3 bases: TGTGCCAGTAGCCAGACCTGGCAGGGGGCAGGGGGCTACACCTTC.

The gene calls are TRBV4-2 and TRBJ2-3; D may be TRBD2 (6 bases). The CDR3 has 17 amino acids. Deletions cut 4 bases from V and 1 base from J, with 18 bases between. Germline loops: CDR1 LGHNA, CDR2 YNFKEQ. In DNA form, the CDR3 reads TGTGCCAGCAGCCCGGGGGACTCCTTAAGCGGCACAGATACGCAGTATTTT. The encoded protein is CASSPGDSLSGTDTQYF.

This clonotype was recorded a few times. This rearrangement joins TRBV5-1 to TRBJ1-6, with 8 bases lining up with TRBD1. From germline, CDR1 is SGHRS and CDR2 YFSETQ. This CDR3 has 17 residues. The J segment lost 0 bases and the V segment lost 4 bases, leaving 6 bases of the junction unmatched. CDR3 sequence: CASSREDRDSYNSPLHF. Written as DNA, the CDR3 is TGCGCCAGCAGCCGCGAGGACAGGGACTCCTATAATTCACCCCTCCACTTT.